The subject of this entry is one TCR beta chain. The V gene's germline CDR1 is SGHDT and CDR2 YYEEEE. This CDR3 is 15 amino acids long. V was cut by 5 bases and J by 4 bases, with 16 bases left in between. Assay used: immunoSEQ multiplex PCR; TCRdb lists only in-frame clones, some missing. The data contain fewer than 200,000 clones, over 80% of them singletons. This sample was included in a study of blood T cell repertoires in COVID-19. The sequenced material came from peripheral blood. This chain joins TRBV5-6 and TRBJ1-5; D is perhaps TRBD1 (6 bases). The sequence derives from a woman older than 75 with COVID-19, enrolled during active disease. CDR3 amino acids: CASSWGGLGNQPQHF. The DNA for the CDR3 is TGTGCCAGCAGTTGGGGGGGGCTCGGAAATCAGCCCCAGCATTTT.